Listed below are T cell receptor beta chains from one sample, sequenced in a study of T-cell reconstitution after alpha-beta-depleted transplantation in children. TCRdb recomputed calls from the PCR reads with MiXCR, one row per CDR3 protein. In the table there are around 190,000 distinct CDR3 sequences, about 6.6% of which are singletons. The sample consisted of PBMCs, taken before TCRalphabeta/CD19-depleted stem cell transplant. These TCRs come from a boy aged 2 to 10 with acute lymphoblastic leukemia, due to receive a stem cell transplant. Both conserved end residues are part of each CDR3. The order of the fields is J gene, clone size, V gene, D gene, CDR3 length, CDR3 DNA, CDR3 protein. The D gene is left open where the match is weak. Clone size is shown for a subset of rows, as once, few, many or a class of expanded clone.

>TRBJ2-7|many|TRBV3-1|TRBD2|14
TGTGCCAGCAGCTTTAGCGGGAGGGCCTACGAGCAGTACTTC
CASSFSGRAYEQYF
>TRBJ2-6|many|TRBV5-5|.|15
TGTGCCAGCAGCCCACTAGCTGCTGGGGCCAACGTCCTGACTTTC
CASSPLAAGANVLTF
>TRBJ2-2|few|TRBV7-2|.|16
TGTGCCAGCAGCTTATGGGTTAGCGCGAACACCGGGGAGCTGTTTTTT
CASSLWVSANTGELFF
>TRBJ2-7|many|TRBV12-3/TRBV12-4|.|12
TGTGCCAGCAGTTGGGGGGGGCGCGAGCAGTACTTC
CASSWGGREQYF
>TRBJ2-1|many|TRBV5-1|.|14
TGCGCCAGCAGCACCGACAGGCCTTCCAATGAGCAGTTCTTC
CASSTDRPSNEQFF
>TRBJ1-1|few|TRBV29-1|TRBD1|12
TGCAGCGGCAGGACAGGGGTAACTGAAGCTTTCTTT
CSGRTGVTEAFF
>TRBJ2-7|few|TRBV5-1|.|14
TGCGCCAGCAGCCGTTTACTAGAATCCTACGAGCAGTACTTC
CASSRLLESYEQYF
>TRBJ2-6|many|TRBV5-1|.|16
TGCGCCAGCAGCTTGGCCGGGACGTCGGGGGCCAACGTCCTGACTTTC
CASSLAGTSGANVLTF
>TRBJ2-5|.|TRBV6-2/TRBV6-3|.|21
TGTGCCAGCAGTTACGGTCTTCGGGGAATGGAGTGGGATTCCTCAAAAGAGACCCAGTACTTC
CASSYGLRGMEWDSSKETQYF
>TRBJ2-3|many|TRBV7-2|.|16
TGTGCCAGCAGCGAGGGACTCCTATCCTTCACAGATACGCAGTATTTT
CASSEGLLSFTDTQYF
>TRBJ1-2|few|TRBV28|TRBD1|13
TGTGCCAGCATAACCCAGGGGGCGGGGGGCTACACCTTC
CASITQGAGGYTF
>TRBJ2-1|.|TRBV12-5|.|11
TGTGCTAGTGGTTGGGGGGTAGAGCAGTTCTTC
CASGWGVEQFF
>TRBJ2-1|many|TRBV29-1|.|13
TGCAGCGTTGCAGTTGCTCCTTCGAATGAGCAGTTCTTC
CSVAVAPSNEQFF
>TRBJ2-2|many|TRBV7-2|.|13
TGTGCCAGCGGACGACCGGGAACCGGGGAGCTGTTTTTT
CASGRPGTGELFF
>TRBJ2-5|many|TRBV7-2|.|14
TGTGCCAGCAGCTTAGTTGCCGACCAAGAGACCCAGTACTTC
CASSLVADQETQYF
>TRBJ2-5|many|TRBV5-6|TRBD2|15
TGTGCCAGCAGCTTGATAGCGGGAGGCCAAGAGACCCAGTACTTC
CASSLIAGGQETQYF
>TRBJ2-1|many|TRBV4-3|TRBD2|16
TGCGCCAGCAGCCATTGGACTAGCGGGAGTCAGAATGAGCAGTTCTTC
CASSHWTSGSQNEQFF
>TRBJ2-7|many|TRBV20-1|TRBD2|15
TGCAGTGCCCCCTATTTAGCGGGAGGGCTCCACGAGCAGTACTTC
CSAPYLAGGLHEQYF
>TRBJ2-7|many|TRBV24-1|.|12
TGTGCCACCAGTGATAGAGGTTGGGAGCAGTACTTC
CATSDRGWEQYF
>TRBJ2-3|many|TRBV7-8|.|12
TGTGCCAGCAGCAAATCAACAGATACGCAGTATTTT
CASSKSTDTQYF
>TRBJ1-1|many|TRBV28|.|15
TGTGCCAGCAGTTTATTGTGGAATACCGACACTGAAGCTTTCTTT
CASSLLWNTDTEAFF
>TRBJ2-7|many|TRBV28|TRBD1|15
TGTGCCAGCAGTCCGACGACAGGGGTCACCTACGAGCAGTACTTC
CASSPTTGVTYEQYF
>TRBJ2-3|.|TRBV6-5|.|15
TGTGCCAGCAGTTACTCCGGGGCAGGCACAGATACGCAGTATTTT
CASSYSGAGTDTQYF
>TRBJ2-3|many|TRBV7-2|.|15
TGTGCCAGTGGAATGGGCTCCCGTCCCACAGATACGCAGTATTTT
CASGMGSRPTDTQYF
>TRBJ1-1|many|TRBV20-1|.|13
TGCAGTGCCCCGAAAGGTGGAGACACTGAAGCTTTCTTT
CSAPKGGDTEAFF
>TRBJ2-1|many|TRBV6-5|.|12
TGTGCCAGTGGGGTAATTTCCAATGAGCAGTTCTTC
CASGVISNEQFF
>TRBJ2-7|.|TRBV20-1|TRBD1|13
TGCAGTGCTAGTGCAGGGGGTTGGGGCGAGCAGTACTTC
CSASAGGWGEQYF
>TRBJ2-7|.|TRBV25-1|TRBD2|18
TGTGGCAGCAGTGGGACTAGCGGGAGATCCCTTCCGACCTTGGAGCAGTACTTC
CGSSGTSGRSLPTLEQYF